This TCR beta chain stems from a study of T cells in Graves' hyperthyroidism and ophthalmopathy (dated by TCRdb to about 2019). Regarding the research as a whole: A discovery cohort of around 98 patients, 43 with Graves' ophthalmopathy and fewer than 65 with stable Graves' hyperthyroidism, was used to find distinguishing TCR V-J signatures. TCR Vbeta CDR3 sequencing of 140 or so peripheral blood samples (around 45 ophthalmopathy, approximately 80 hyperthyroidism and about 17 progressor patients) is reported in the paper. In more than 5 Graves' hyperthyroidism patients, the study also compared T-cell repertoires from thyroid tissue with T-cell repertoires from blood. Prospective prediction of ophthalmopathy was tested in an independent validation cohort of 18 to 20 hyperthyroidism patients and around 16 patients who later progressed to ophthalmopathy. After sampling, hyperthyroidism patients received methimazole starting at 30 mg daily, and ophthalmopathy patients received high-dose intravenous methylprednisolone. For training and testing, the roughly 100 patients in the discovery cohort were randomly divided in a 7:3 ratio.

General conclusions and limits of the study: Most expanded thyroid clonotypes (frequency above 0.001) were also detected in blood, a finding suggesting that blood repertoires may reflect thyroid immune responses. No statistical method was used to fix the sample size in advance, and group allocation was not hidden from the investigators. In validation, the model predicted progression to ophthalmopathy with roughly 70% sensitivity and around 72% specificity, a median of about 6.7 months before onset. Ophthalmopathy was separated from stable hyperthyroidism by a 13 V-J signature model, with around 88% sensitivity and roughly 81% specificity obtained in cross-validation and 80%/75% obtained in testing.

TCR beta CDR3 regions were amplified from RNA transcripts. For the first round of RT-PCR on the TCR CDR3, the HTBI primer set was used together with the Qiagen OneStep RT-PCR kit. A second multiplex PCR round built the libraries, followed by size selection and purification. Sequencing of the libraries was done on an Illumina HiSeq2000 using paired-end 100 bp reads. As for how the authors treated the data: SOAPnuke was used to process the raw data, removing reads that contained adapters or uncalled bases, had a mean Phred below 15, or lacked an exact match to the constant primer or identifier. High-quality paired reads were merged using COPE v1.2.5, and each unique nucleotide sequence was defined as a clonotype. MiTCR v1.1 was used to align the clonotypes against IMGT TRBV, TRBD and TRBJ reference segments. The analysis was restricted to V-J combinations with a frequency above 0.0001, which together covered roughly 99% of the repertoires. The TCS score was defined as the ratio of F50 (clonal expansion) to E x V (chaos), calculated using BLOSUM62-based TCRdist between CDR3 peptides within each V-J. Welch's t-statistics and random forest reduced several hundred V-J features to roughly 13, which were used in a naive Bayes classifier (R e1071). TCRdb trimmed public reads at Q25 via fastp, called clones via MiXCR and kept in-frame beta chains. Each CDR3 protein gets just one entry, which takes the most common genes and DNA from the rows behind it. TCRdb assigned the V and J calls; the authors' analysis was not used. Recorded for this sample are approximately 590,000 distinct CDR3 sequences; around 46% of them occurred a single time. The ten largest make up approximately 8.2% of the sample.

Stable Graves' hyperthyroidism was defined as no progression to ophthalmopathy during 18 months of follow-up. Hyperthyroidism patients were newly diagnosed, had a disease duration of under 2 months, and were aged 18 to 65 years. Exclusion was applied to patients with uncontrolled infections, other autoimmune diseases, pregnancy or lactation. Diagnoses were based on clinical symptoms, serum thyroxine and TRAb, thyroid ultrasound and orbital computed tomography. Total RNA was extracted using Trizol reagent, and RNA quality was assessed on an Agilent 2100 Bioanalyzer. About this clonotype itself: The antigen this receptor binds is unknown. Base qualities are not provided; no much larger clone lies one nucleotide away.

The receptor's source is a woman under 30 with Graves' hyperthyroidism. Donor details come from another sample of the same person, matched by shared clones. The sequenced sample consisted of peripheral blood or thyroid tissue (not recorded which).

The CDR3 sequence is CASRTGTGEETQYF. The DNA sequence is given as TGTGCCAGCAGGACCGGGACAGGCGAAGAGACCCAGTACTTC. The sequence is built from TRBV2 and TRBJ2-5; 8 central bases correspond to TRBD1. Inclusive of the bounding cysteine and phenylalanine, the CDR3 is 14 residues long. The sequence is cut down to CDR3 DNA, 42 bases in frame from base 1. CDR1 and CDR2 are drawn from the germline V gene: SNHLY, FYNNEI. From V the trimming removes 6 bases and from J it removes 3 bases, while the gene matches leave 6 bases of the junction unaccounted for.